The T cell receptor beta chain described here comes from a study of identical twins. Broader study findings: Within cord blood, abundant beta clonotypes carried fewer insertions, but memory repertoires showed no such trend.

A single record per CDR3 protein comes from TCRdb applying MiXCR to the 5' RACE reads. The sample lists 430,000 or so distinct CDR3 sequences, less than 25% occurring once. This CDR3 has 16 amino acids. Trimming took 0 bases from V and 0 from J, leaving 15 bases between them. Germline loops: CDR1 GTSNPN, CDR2 SVGIG (reference sequence). This clonotype occurred a few times. Antigen specificity is unknown. This sample was also put to use in a study of T cells expressing NK-cell markers. That paper notes: Sorting was restricted to alpha-beta TCR T cells by an anti-gamma-delta TCR antibody in several experiments. Of CD8+ T cells, about 1.0-8% belonged to dominant NKG2C+ clonotypes in roughly six donors.

This TCR came from a woman younger than 35 in good health. This sequence joins TRBV30 and TRBJ2-7; D gene unclear. Sequences were obtained from CD4+ T cells sorted from blood. CDR3 DNA: TGTGCCTGGAGTGTAGCAACCGGTCTTAGCTCCTACGAGCAGTACTTC. Protein: CAWSVATGLSSYEQYF.